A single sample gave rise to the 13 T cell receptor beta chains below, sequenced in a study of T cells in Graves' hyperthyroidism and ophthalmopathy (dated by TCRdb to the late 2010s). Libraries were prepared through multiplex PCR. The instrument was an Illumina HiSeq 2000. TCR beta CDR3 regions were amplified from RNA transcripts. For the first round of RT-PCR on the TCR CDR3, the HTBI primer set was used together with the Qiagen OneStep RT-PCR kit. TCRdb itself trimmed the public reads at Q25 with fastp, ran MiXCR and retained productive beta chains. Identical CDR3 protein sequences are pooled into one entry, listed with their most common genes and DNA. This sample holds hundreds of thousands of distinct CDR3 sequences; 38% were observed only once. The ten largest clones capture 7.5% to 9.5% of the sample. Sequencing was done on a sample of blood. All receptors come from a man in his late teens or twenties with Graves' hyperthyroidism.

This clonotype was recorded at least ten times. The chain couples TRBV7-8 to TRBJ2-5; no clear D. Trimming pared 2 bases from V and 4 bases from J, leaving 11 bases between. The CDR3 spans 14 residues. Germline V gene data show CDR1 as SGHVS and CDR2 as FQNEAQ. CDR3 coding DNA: TGTGCCAGCAGCTTACGAGTTGGGCGAGAGACCCAGTACTTC. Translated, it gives CASSLRVGRETQYF.

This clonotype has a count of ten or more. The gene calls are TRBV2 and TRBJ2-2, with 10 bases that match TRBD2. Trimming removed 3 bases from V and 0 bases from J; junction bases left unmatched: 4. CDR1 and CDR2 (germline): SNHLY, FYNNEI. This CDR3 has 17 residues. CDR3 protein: CASSDSSGSANTGELFF. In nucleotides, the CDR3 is TGTGCCAGCAGTGATTCTAGCGGGAGTGCGAACACCGGGGAGCTGTTTTTT.

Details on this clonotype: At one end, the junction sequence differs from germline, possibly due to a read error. The CDR3 reads CAEGGDAQF. Here the CDR3 DNA reads TGTGCCGAGGGGGGGGACGCGCAGTTC. The chain carries TRBV6-5 and TRBJ2-7, with D possibly matching TRBD2 (7 bases). CDR1 is MNHEY and CDR2 is SVGAGI in the germline V gene. The CDR3 runs 9 residues.

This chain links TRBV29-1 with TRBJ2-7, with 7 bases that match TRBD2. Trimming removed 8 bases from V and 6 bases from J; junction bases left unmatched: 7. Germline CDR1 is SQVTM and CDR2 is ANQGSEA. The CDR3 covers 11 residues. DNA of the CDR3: TGCAGCTCCTCTTGGGGGGGCGAGCAGTACTTC. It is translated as CSSSWGGEQYF.

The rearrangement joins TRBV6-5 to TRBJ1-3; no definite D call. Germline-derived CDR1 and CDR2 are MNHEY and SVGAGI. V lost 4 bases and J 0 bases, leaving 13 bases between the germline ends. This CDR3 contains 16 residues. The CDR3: CASSSAQSSSGNTIYF. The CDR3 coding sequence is TGTGCCAGCAGTTCCGCACAGTCGAGCTCTGGAAACACCATATATTTT.

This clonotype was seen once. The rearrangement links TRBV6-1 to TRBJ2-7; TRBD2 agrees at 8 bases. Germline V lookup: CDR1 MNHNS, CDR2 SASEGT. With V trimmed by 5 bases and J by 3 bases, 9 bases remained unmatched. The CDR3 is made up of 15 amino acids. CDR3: CASSPTSGAYYEQYF. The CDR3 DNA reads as TGTGCCAGCAGTCCCACTAGCGGAGCCTACTACGAGCAGTACTTC.

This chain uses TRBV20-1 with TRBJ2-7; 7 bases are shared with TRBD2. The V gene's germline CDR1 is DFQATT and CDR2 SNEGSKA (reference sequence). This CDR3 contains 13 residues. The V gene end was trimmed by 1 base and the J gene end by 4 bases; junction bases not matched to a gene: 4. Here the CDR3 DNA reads TGCAGTGCTAGAGGGGGGGAGGGGTACGAGCAGTACTTC. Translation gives CSARGGEGYEQYF.

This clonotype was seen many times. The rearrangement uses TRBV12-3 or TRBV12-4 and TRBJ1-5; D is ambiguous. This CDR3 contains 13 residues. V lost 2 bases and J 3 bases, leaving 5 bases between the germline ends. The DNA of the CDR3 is TGTGCCAGCAGTTTACGTCTCAATCAGCCCCAGCATTTT. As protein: CASSLRLNQPQHF.

Here the CDR3 DNA reads TGCGCCAGCAGCGCCCCCGGGACTAGCGGGAGTACCGGGGAGCTGTTTTTT. It codes for CASSAPGTSGSTGELFF. V is TRBV5-1 and J is TRBJ2-2, with TRBD2 matching 14 bases. CDR3 size: 17 residues. The germline V gene has CDR1 SGHRS and CDR2 YFSETQ. Trimming took 4 bases from V and 5 from J; bases not matched to a gene: 7.

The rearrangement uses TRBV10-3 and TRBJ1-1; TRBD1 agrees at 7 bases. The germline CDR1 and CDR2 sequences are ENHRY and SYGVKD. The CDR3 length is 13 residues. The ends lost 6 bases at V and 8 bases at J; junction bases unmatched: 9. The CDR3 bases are TGTGCCATCAGCGGTTACAGGGGCGGCGAAGCTTTCTTT. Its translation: CAISGYRGGEAFF.

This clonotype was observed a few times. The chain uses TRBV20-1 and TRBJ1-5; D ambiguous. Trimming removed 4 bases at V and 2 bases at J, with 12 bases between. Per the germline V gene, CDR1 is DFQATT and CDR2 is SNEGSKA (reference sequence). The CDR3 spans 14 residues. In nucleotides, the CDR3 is TGCAGTGCTAAAAGGGTCGAAGGCAATCAGCCCCAGCATTTT. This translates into CSAKRVEGNQPQHF.

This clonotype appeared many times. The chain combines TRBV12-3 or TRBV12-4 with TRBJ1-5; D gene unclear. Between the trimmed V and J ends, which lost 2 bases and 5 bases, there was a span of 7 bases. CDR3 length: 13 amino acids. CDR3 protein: CASSLSADQPQHF. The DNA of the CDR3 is TGTGCCAGCAGTTTAAGCGCGGATCAGCCCCAGCATTTT.

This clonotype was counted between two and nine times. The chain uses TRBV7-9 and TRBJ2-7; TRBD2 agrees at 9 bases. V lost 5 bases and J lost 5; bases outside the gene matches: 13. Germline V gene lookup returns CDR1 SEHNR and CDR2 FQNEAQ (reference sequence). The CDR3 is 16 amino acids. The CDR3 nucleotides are TGTGCCAGCAGCCACCCTCCTAGCGGGGTGCATAACGAGCAGTACTTC. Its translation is CASSHPPSGVHNEQYF. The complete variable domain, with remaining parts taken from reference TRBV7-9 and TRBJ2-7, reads DTGVSQNPRHKITKRGQNVTFRCDPISEHNRLYWYRQTLGQGPEFLTYFQNEAQLEKSRLLSDRFSAERPKGSFSTLEIQRTEQGDSAMYLCASSHPPSGVHNEQYFGPGTRLTVT.